A selection of T cell receptor beta chains follows, all from one sample in a study of T-cell memory formation after mild COVID-19. TCRdb ran MiXCR on the 5' RACE reads and lists one entry per CDR3 protein. The sample has 350,000 to 450,000 distinct CDR3 sequences, 14% seen once. Sequenced material: PBMCs or a T cell subset sorted from them (not recorded which). All receptors derive from a man aged 18 to 30 who had mild COVID-19 (a few samples of this study predate the infection). Cell type and time point are not known. Both conserved end residues are trimmed from each CDR3. Each record gives: V gene, clone size, J gene, CDR3 protein. The size entry is marked missing in some rows and otherwise reads once, few, many or a size class.

>TRBV12-3/TRBV12-4|few|TRBJ1-5
ASLDSLGDQPQH
>TRBV29-1|.|TRBJ1-4
SVGRGATNEKLF
>TRBV10-3|.|TRBJ1-3
AISGQPSSGNTIY
>TRBV20-1|.|TRBJ2-5
SAPPGGKTVETQY
>TRBV20-1|few|TRBJ1-1
RTGQGAFGYTEAF
>TRBV11-3|few|TRBJ1-1
ASSLDKAGATEAF
>TRBV5-1|few|TRBJ2-5
ASTPGTGLGETQY
>TRBV7-2|.|TRBJ2-1
ASSFQRGYNEQF
>TRBV6-6|.|TRBJ2-2
ASSYSGGHTGELF
>TRBV6-6|.|TRBJ1-2
AVLKSGYT
>TRBV12-3/TRBV12-4|.|TRBJ2-1
ASSFGSGGDPEQF
>TRBV20-1|.|TRBJ1-2
SAPDRDYGYT
>TRBV4-2|many|TRBJ1-1
ASSRLGGTTEAF
>TRBV30|few|TRBJ2-7
AWGLGHTYEQY
>TRBV6-2/TRBV6-3|.|TRBJ2-5
ASSYGGPETQY
>TRBV2|.|TRBJ1-5
ASSSGTLNQPQH
>TRBV19|many|TRBJ1-1
ASSIAGQGKAF
>TRBV7-8|few|TRBJ1-1
ASSLGAPPEDTEAF
>TRBV20-1|.|TRBJ2-7
SARVLGTGSPYEQY
>TRBV5-4|few|TRBJ1-4
ASSLNPGEEKLF
>TRBV25-1|.|TRBJ2-3
ASSADIRSADTQY
>TRBV24-1|few|TRBJ2-4
APDGRAY
>TRBV29-1|.|TRBJ2-7
SVVQGPNYEQY
>TRBV5-1|.|TRBJ2-7
ASSDPKVVEQY
>TRBV20-1|few|TRBJ1-4
SAMGQDNEKLF
>TRBV7-2|many|TRBJ2-1
ASSSLGIEQF